This T cell receptor (beta chain) appears in the sequencing data of a study of cytomegalovirus exposure and HLA in healthy donors. Study-level points and caveats: The only immune exposure information that was available was CMV serostatus. Researchers reported from a later analysis that most CMV-associated TCR beta chains appeared HLA-restricted. TCR beta chain V- and J-gene trimming was linked, in a later analysis, to a missense variant in DCLRE1C.

Amplification used 60 Vbeta primers and 13 Jbeta primers. Here immunoSEQ multiplex PCR was the method, and the copy in TCRdb shows in-frame clones only, minus some. This table holds around 120,000 clones, under 90% found once. This clone came up once. Antigen: not known. Per the germline V gene, CDR1 is SGDLS and CDR2 is YYNGEE. The CDR3 loop spans 15 amino acids. This receptor was identified in a female donor in good health and CMV-seropositive. V gene TRBV9 combines with J gene TRBJ2-5; TRBD1 is a possible D gene (6 bases). The J call may be faulty, since TRBJ2-7 better matches the DNA end. The sequenced sample was PBMCs. The CDR3 spells CASSVAPRGVHEQYF. CDR3 nucleotide sequence: TGTGCCAGCAGCGTAGCCCCCAGGGGCGTCCACGAGCAGTACTTC.